These 30 T cell receptor beta chains were all obtained from the same sample, sequenced in a study of T cells in Graves' hyperthyroidism and ophthalmopathy (dated by TCRdb to between 2019 and 2020). The library was generated by multiplex PCR. Instrument used: Illumina HiSeq 2000. The TCR beta CDR3 regions were amplified from RNA transcripts. A first-round RT-PCR of the TCR CDR3 used the HTBI primer set with the Qiagen OneStep RT-PCR kit. TCRdb reprocessed the public reads (quality trimming at Q25 with fastp, clone calling with MiXCR) and kept in-frame beta chains. Each CDR3 protein appears once, grouped with its most common genes and DNA. This sample holds some 250,000 distinct CDR3 sequences; 13% to 15% were observed only once. About 14% of the sample is in the top ten clones. The sequencing sample was made of blood. These receptors all stem from a woman in her forties with Graves' hyperthyroidism that later progressed to Graves' ophthalmopathy.

In its sample, this clonotype was seen many times. J is TRBJ1-2 and V is TRBV13; 7 nucleotides line up with TRBD1. The CDR3 is made up of 16 amino acids. Germline V gene lookup returns CDR1 PRHDT and CDR2 FYEKMQ (reference sequence). V gave up 5 bases and J gave up 8 bases; unmatched junction bases: 17. CDR3 nucleotides: TGTGCCAGCAGCATCCAGGGGGTTGAATTGAGAGAGGGCTACACCTTC. Its translation is CASSIQGVELREGYTF.

This clonotype was found a few times. Possible read error: a much larger clone is one base away. Here the CDR3 omits its conserved ending phenylalanine or tryptophan, so a read error is the likely source. The chain joins TRBV2 to TRBJ2-3; D may match TRBD1 or TRBD2 (5 bases each). V lost 7 bases and J 3 bases, leaving 8 bases between the germline ends. CDR3 size: 12 residues. Germline assignment: CDR1 SNHLY and CDR2 FYNNEI. The CDR3 DNA reads TGTGCCAGCAAGAGGGGAACAGATACGCAGTATTCT. This codes for CASKRGTDTQYS.

This clonotype was found many times. V usage is TRBV2 and J usage is TRBJ1-1; D remains unclear. The CDR3 sequence is 13 residues long. The germline V gene encodes CDR1 SNHLY and CDR2 FYNNEI. Deletions cut 10 bases from V and 0 bases from J, with 12 bases between. The CDR3 loop is CATRYGMNTEAFF. CDR3 in DNA: TGTGCCACCAGGTACGGGATGAACACTGAAGCTTTCTTT. The whole variable domain, remainder taken from reference TRBV2 and TRBJ1-1, is EPEVTQTPSHQVTQMGQEVILRCVPISNHLYFYWYRQILGQKVEFLVSFYNNEISEKSEIFDDQFSVERPDGSNFTLKIRSTKLEDSAMYFCATRYGMNTEAFFGQGTRLTVV.

This clonotype was counted many times. The chain recombines TRBV6-2 or TRBV6-3 with TRBJ2-7; no definite D call. This CDR3 contains 14 residues. Germline lookup yields CDR1 MNHEY and CDR2 SVGEGT. V was shortened by 6 bases and J by 2 bases, with 14 bases between the two germline ends. The CDR3 loop reads CASSSWVITYEQYF. The CDR3 DNA reads TGTGCCAGCAGCTCGTGGGTAATCACCTACGAGCAGTACTTC.

A few counts support this clonotype. The rearrangement links TRBV28 to TRBJ1-4; maybe TRBD1 (5 bases). Between the trimmed V and J ends, which lost 6 bases and 2 bases, there was a span of 19 bases. In germline, CDR1 is MDHEN, CDR2 SYDVKM. The CDR3 sequence is 17 residues long. The CDR3 DNA follows: TGTGCCAGCAGCCCCGGTCCAGGGAGGGGTACTAATGAAAAACTGTTTTTT. As protein: CASSPGPGRGTNEKLFF. Looking up the rest from reference TRBV28 and TRBJ1-4 gives the full variable domain: DVKVTQSSRYLVKRTGEKVFLECVQDMDHENMFWYRQDPGLGLRLIYFSYDVKMKEKGDIPEGYSVSREKKERFSLILESASTNQTSMYLCASSPGPGRGTNEKLFFGSGTQLSVL.

This clonotype was counted ten times or more. The chain couples TRBV11-2 to TRBJ1-1, with D perhaps matching TRBD1 (6 bases). Per germline, CDR1 SGHAT and CDR2 FQNNGV. The CDR3 consists of 13 residues. V was clipped by 0 bases and J by 8 bases, with 10 bases between them. CDR3: CASSLEQGKEAFF. DNA of the CDR3: TGTGCCAGCAGCTTAGAACAGGGAAAAGAAGCTTTCTTT.

This clonotype appeared many times. Its ends do not fully match the called genes, so a read error is possible. The chain has TRBV10-3 and TRBJ2-7, with 7 bases that match TRBD2. CDR1 is ENHRY and CDR2 is SYGVKD in the germline V gene. This CDR3 has 13 amino acids. This CDR3 is CAIGEGGPVEQYF. CDR3 DNA sequence: TGTGCCATCGGTGAGGGAGGGCCGGTTGAGCAGTACTTC.

The chain joins TRBV27 to TRBJ1-2, with D possibly matching TRBD1 (5 bases). CDR1 is MNHEY, CDR2 SMNVEV, per germline (reference sequence). The CDR3 spans 14 residues. Trimming took off 1 base at V and 3 bases at J, with 9 bases between the two ends. The CDR3 DNA is TGTGCCAGCAGTTTATGGGGGGGGGACTATGGCTACACCTTC. Its protein is CASSLWGGDYGYTF.

Ten or more counts support this clonotype. The junction differs from germline at one of its ends, possibly a read error. The chain joins TRBV7-3 to TRBJ1-1; 10 bases match TRBD1. CDR1 SGHTA and CDR2 FQGTGA come from the germline V gene. The CDR3 spans 15 residues. The CDR3 DNA reads TGTGCCAGCAGCCTAACCCGTGGGACAGGGGCTGAAGCTTTCTTT. Its protein product is CASSLTRGTGAEAFF.

This rearrangement joins TRBV7-3 to TRBJ2-3; a weak D match, TRBD1 (5 bases). Trimming removed 1 base at V and 2 bases at J, with 13 bases between. The CDR3 is made up of 16 amino acids. CDR1 is SGHTA and CDR2 is FQGTGA in the germline V gene. The CDR3 reads CASSLIGRTTTDTQYF. Here the CDR3 DNA reads TGTGCCAGCAGCTTAATAGGCAGGACAACCACAGATACGCAGTATTTT.

Only a few counts were recorded for this clonotype. An end of the junction does not agree with germline; a read error may underlie this. The chain recombines TRBV5-6 with TRBJ2-5, with 7 bases matching TRBD2. This CDR3 is 16 amino acids long. Germline CDR1 SGHDT, CDR2 YYEEEE. Here the CDR3 DNA reads TGTGCCGGCAGCACGCGACTAGCAGCGTACCAAGAGACCCAGTACTTC. Translation: CAGSTRLAAYQETQYF.

This clonotype was recorded many times. The chain employs TRBV11-2 and TRBJ2-5; 8 positions match TRBD2. The CDR3 consists of 16 residues. V lost 4 bases to trimming and J lost 5 bases; unmatched junction nucleotides: 12. The germline CDR1 and CDR2 sequences are SGHAT and FQNNGV. The CDR3 DNA follows: TGTGCCAGCAGCTCCCTCAGCGGGAGAACCCATGAGACCCAGTACTTC. Translated, it gives CASSSLSGRTHETQYF.

In its sample, this clonotype was seen many times. This chain joins TRBV28 and TRBJ2-7; 9 bases agree with TRBD1. Germline V gene lookup returns CDR1 MDHEN and CDR2 SYDVKM. Unmatched junction bases numbered 10, after V lost 5 bases and J lost 5 bases. The CDR3 runs 15 residues. CDR3 in amino acids: CASSDLQGAGHEQYF. The CDR3 DNA is TGTGCCAGCAGTGACCTACAGGGGGCTGGCCACGAGCAGTACTTC.

This clonotype occurred a few times. This chain uses TRBV6-1 with TRBJ2-1; D tentatively reads TRBD1 or TRBD2 (5 bases each). Trimming took 6 bases from V and 10 from J, leaving 19 bases between them. The CDR3 runs 14 residues. The germline V gene has CDR1 MNHNS and CDR2 SASEGT. CDR3 sequence reads: CASRRDRDPQEQFF. The DNA for the CDR3 is TGTGCCAGCAGACGGGACCGGGACCCGCAAGAGCAGTTCTTC.

This clonotype was found many times. V gene TRBV27 combines with J gene TRBJ1-1; no clear D gene. The CDR3 runs 14 residues. V was pared by 2 bases and J by 1 base, with 8 bases between. Germline V gives CDR1 MNHEY, CDR2 SMNVEV (reference sequence). This chain's CDR3 is CASSLGAENTEAFF. In nucleotides, the CDR3 is TGTGCCAGCAGTTTAGGTGCCGAGAACACTGAAGCTTTCTTT.

In this sample, this clonotype turned up many times. Written as DNA, the CDR3 is TGTGCCACCAGCGGGGACAGGGGTTGGGAGACCCAGTACTTC. This translates into CATSGDRGWETQYF. V is TRBV15 and J is TRBJ2-5; the match to TRBD1 covers 10 bases. The CDR3 extends over 14 amino acids. In germline, CDR1 is LNHNV, CDR2 YYDKDF (reference sequence). With 5 bases clipped from V and 5 bases from J, the junction kept 5 bases outside the gene matches.

This clonotype was observed at least ten times. For the CDR3, the DNA is TGTGCCAGTAGCTATAGCGGGAGTACTTACAATGAGCAGTTCTTC. It yields the protein CASSYSGSTYNEQFF. V and J are TRBV19 and TRBJ2-1, with 9 positions matching TRBD2. Per germline, CDR1 LNHDA and CDR2 SQIVND (reference sequence). V dropped 6 bases and J dropped 4; count of bases not matched to a gene: 7. The CDR3 length is 15 residues.

This clonotype was recorded at least ten times. The chain carries TRBV2 and TRBJ2-2; D is perhaps TRBD1 (7 bases). Germline CDR1 SNHLY, CDR2 FYNNEI. The V end lost 10 bases, the J end lost 4 bases, and 16 bases lay between the germline ends. CDR3 size: 14 residues. CDR3 nucleotides: TGTGCCACACGACAGGGACTTGGCACCGGGGAGCTGTTTTTT. It encodes CATRQGLGTGELFF.

The chain carries TRBV10-2 and TRBJ2-7, with TRBD2 as a possible D gene (7 bases). This CDR3 spans 14 amino acids. Trimming removed 0 bases from V and 3 bases from J, with 9 bases in between. The V gene's germline CDR1 is WSHSY and CDR2 SAAADI. The CDR3 DNA follows: TGCGCCAGCAGTGAGTCGGGGGGGCACTACGAGCAGTACTTC. It is translated as CASSESGGHYEQYF.

There are a few counts of this clonotype. This chain links TRBV9 with TRBJ2-5, with D hard to call. The germline CDR1 and CDR2 sequences are SGDLS and YYNGEE. V lost 0 bases and J lost 9, with 12 bases in between. The CDR3 is 13 residues long. This CDR3 reads CASSVDPVGAQYF. The CDR3, as DNA: TGTGCCAGCAGCGTAGACCCGGTTGGGGCCCAGTACTTC.

This clonotype appeared many times. This chain uses TRBV20-1 with TRBJ2-1; TRBD2 agrees at 7 bases. The CDR3 runs to 12 residues. CDR1 DFQATT and CDR2 SNEGSKA come from the germline V gene (reference sequence). The J segment lost 9 bases and the V segment lost 3 bases, leaving 5 bases of the junction unmatched. The CDR3 protein is CSARKAGAEQFF. DNA of the CDR3: TGCAGTGCTAGGAAGGCGGGAGCTGAGCAGTTCTTC.

V usage is TRBV5-4 and J usage is TRBJ2-2; tentative D call: TRBD1 (5 bases). CDR3 length: 16 amino acids. Trimming pared 7 bases from V and 2 bases from J, leaving 18 bases between. Germline assignment: CDR1 SGHNT and CDR2 YYREEE (reference sequence). The CDR3 region has the DNA TGTGCCAGCGGGGCCCAAGTGTCAGTAAACACCGGGGAGCTGTTTTTT. Protein sequence: CASGAQVSVNTGELFF.

This clonotype was seen ten or more times. This chain uses TRBV6-1 with TRBJ2-4; possible D gene TRBD2, 5 bases. The V gene's germline CDR1 is MNHNS and CDR2 SASEGT. The ends were cut back, 5 bases at V and 7 bases at J, with 15 bases in the middle. The CDR3 has 14 residues. Written as DNA, the CDR3 is TGTGCCAGCAGTTCCAGACTGGAGGCTAACATTCAGTACTTC. Its translation: CASSSRLEANIQYF.

There are many counts of this clonotype. The chain combines TRBV20-1 with TRBJ2-7; 10 nucleotides line up with TRBD2. This CDR3 spans 16 amino acids. Germline trimming cut 0 bases from V and 4 bases from J; bases unmatched to any gene: 9. The germline gives CDR1 DFQATT, CDR2 SNEGSKA (reference sequence). The CDR3, as DNA: TGCAGTGCTAGAGACCTTCCTAGCGGGGGAAAGTACGAGCAGTACTTC. It specifies CSARDLPSGGKYEQYF.

This clonotype turned up a few times. This could be a read error, since a much larger clone is one nucleotide away. The chain uses TRBV10-2 and TRBJ2-5; D ambiguous. This CDR3 spans 13 amino acids. Per the germline V gene, CDR1 is WSHSY and CDR2 is SAAADI. The CDR3 loop reads CAGSAGYQETQYF. The CDR3 bases are TGCGCCGGCAGTGCAGGATACCAAGAGACCCAGTACTTC.

There are a few counts of this clonotype. The rearrangement links TRBV4-1 to TRBJ2-3, with D maybe TRBD2 (5 bases). This CDR3 spans 15 amino acids. CDR1 is MGHRA, CDR2 YSYEKL, per germline. Trimming shortened V by 4 bases and J by 2 bases, and 13 bases separated the two germline ends. The CDR3 nucleotides are TGCGCCAGCAGCCCCTTGGGAGTAACCACAGATACGCAGTATTTT. This sequence encodes CASSPLGVTTDTQYF.

The chain recombines TRBV19 with TRBJ2-7, with D hard to call. The CDR3 is 14 residues long. Germline values: CDR1 LNHDA, CDR2 SQIVND (reference sequence). V was cut by 2 bases and J by 5 bases, with 13 bases left in between. CDR3 bases: TGTGCCAGTAGTATAATGGGTAGTGAGGACGAGCAGTACTTC. Translating gives CASSIMGSEDEQYF.

This clonotype was observed at least ten times. This chain joins TRBV19 and TRBJ2-1; 14 bases fit TRBD2. The V gene's germline CDR1 is LNHDA and CDR2 SQIVND (reference sequence). The CDR3 has 15 residues. V dropped 3 bases and J dropped 13; count of bases not matched to a gene: 8. Here the CDR3 reads CASSISTSGRAGQFF. The CDR3, as DNA: TGTGCCAGTAGTATCTCGACTAGCGGGAGGGCCGGACAGTTCTTC.

This clonotype was seen repeatedly, ten times or more. Here the CDR3 DNA reads TGTGCCAGCAGCCATTTAATTGTGGAGACCCAGTACTTC. As protein: CASSHLIVETQYF. The chain uses TRBV5-6 and TRBJ2-5; D gene uncertain. The germline V and J ends were trimmed by 4 bases and 5 bases, with 12 bases remaining between them. CDR3 length: 13 amino acids. Germline V lookup: CDR1 SGHDT, CDR2 YYEEEE.

This clonotype was seen at least ten times. The chain is built from TRBV11-3 and TRBJ2-1, with D perhaps given as TRBD1 or TRBD2 (7 bases each). The CDR3 is made up of 17 amino acids. CDR1 SGHNT and CDR2 YENEEA come from the germline V gene. Trimming took 5 bases from V and 5 from J, leaving 22 bases between them. The CDR3 protein is CASSTRDSGLGDNEQFF. CDR3 sequence (DNA): TGTGCCAGCAGCACCCGGGACAGCGGACTAGGGGACAATGAGCAGTTCTTC.